This TCR beta chain was profiled in a study of cytomegalovirus exposure and HLA in healthy donors. The PCR was carried out with 60 Vbeta primers and 13 Jbeta primers. Assay: immunoSEQ multiplex PCR; the TCRdb copy retains only in-frame clones and omits some. This table holds about 130,000 clones, 75% found once. With regard to this clone: Its antigen remains unidentified.

Germline CDR1 GTSNPN, CDR2 SVGIG (reference sequence). The CDR3 extends over 13 amino acids. V was pared by 0 bases and J by 3 bases, with 0 bases of the junction left unmatched. General study points: Later analysis placed DRB1 highest and HLA-C lowest in TCR association rates, which differed by HLA locus. For most subjects, TCR beta sequences were reported to predict HLA-A and HLA-B alleles with accuracy. Both high specificity and high sensitivity reportedly marked the classifier's diagnosis of cytomegalovirus status.

V usage is TRBV30 and J usage is TRBJ2-7; 9 bases agree with TRBD2. The source of this sequence is a man aged 25 to 45 in good health and CMV-seronegative. Source material: PBMCs. Written as DNA, the CDR3 is TGTGCCTGGAGTGTTAGCGGGAGCTACGAGCAGTACTTC. It translates to CAWSVSGSYEQYF.